The TCR beta chain described here comes from a study of cytomegalovirus exposure and HLA in healthy donors. A multiplex PCR was run with 60 Vbeta primers and 13 Jbeta primers. Using immunoSEQ multiplex PCR, the repertoire was profiled, and TCRdb retains in-frame clones only, with some absent. Of some 180,000 clones in the sample, about 79% were seen once. Comments on this clone: What it recognizes is unknown.

Germline V lookup: CDR1 SGHDT, CDR2 YYEEEE. V shed 4 bases and J 6 bases; nucleotides not matched to a gene: 4. This CDR3 region has 13 residues. Study outcomes and limitations: A later analysis linked 16,951 TCR beta sequences to HLA alleles at 0.05 false discovery rate. It was assumed in the presence/absence analyses that sequencing depth was roughly uniform across donors. Many donors shared some public TCRs, even though most TCR sequences were rare. An analysis was carried out at a later point. It showed that HLA-associated TCR beta chains were more clonally expanded than equally common non-associated chains.

The sequence was obtained from a young man in good health and CMV-seronegative. The source material was PBMCs. V and J are TRBV5-6 and TRBJ2-7; 10 bases are shared with TRBD1. DNA for the CDR3: TGTGCCAGCAGCACGGGACAGGGGATCGAGCAGTACTTC. Its protein is CASSTGQGIEQYF.